A single sample is the source of the 28 T cell receptor beta chains below, sequenced in a study of T cell responses to AZD1222 COVID-19 vaccine (dated by TCRdb to about 2021). What this sample's time point label stands for: about 28 days (+/-7) after the second vaccine dose. The library was built by means of the immunoSEQ multiplex PCR assay. Not all clones reach the TCRdb copy of this immuneACCESS table, which keeps in-frame sequences only. Checked studies attribute under half of the gap to unresolved V genes and leave the rest unexplained. In all, the sample holds approximately 69,000 clones, and approximately 87% of those were seen once. Clones ranked in the top ten supply around a quarter of the sample. This sample comprised peripheral blood, obtained 28 days after the second AZD1222 dose. These receptor sequences come from an adult who received the AZD1222 COVID-19 vaccine.

The chain is built from TRBV11-2 and TRBJ2-2; TRBD2 matches 13 bases. V was clipped by 0 bases and J by 6 bases; unmatched bases: 13. The CDR3 is 20 residues long. Germline CDR1 is SGHAT and CDR2 is FQNNGV. This CDR3 reads CASSLDPRTSGRRLAGELFF. The DNA of the CDR3 is TGTGCCAGCAGCTTAGACCCAAGGACTAGCGGGAGACGACTAGCCGGGGAGCTGTTTTTT.

This chain links TRBV9 with TRBJ2-1; D gene uncertain. CDR1 and CDR2 (germline): SGDLS, YYNGEE. The CDR3 totals 15 residues. The germline V and J ends were trimmed by 0 bases and 4 bases, with 11 bases remaining between them. The CDR3: CASSVDGSMYNEQFF. The DNA of the CDR3 is TGTGCCAGCAGCGTAGATGGCAGTATGTACAATGAGCAGTTCTTC. The entire variable domain, with the rest obtained from reference TRBV9 and TRBJ2-1, is as follows: DSGVTQTPKHLITATGQRVTLRCSPRSGDLSVYWYQQSLDQGLQFLIQYYNGEERAKGNILERFSAQQFPDLHSELNLSSLELGDSALYFCASSVDGSMYNEQFFGPGTRLTVL.

This rearrangement joins TRBV5-6 to TRBJ1-1; no firm D call. The CDR3 loop spans 12 amino acids. In germline, CDR1 is SGHDT, CDR2 YYEEEE. Deletions cut 4 bases from V and 10 bases from J, with 14 bases between. In DNA, the CDR3 is TGTGCCAGCAGCCAGGAGGCCCTCGGAGCTTTCTTT. It codes for CASSQEALGAFF.

The chain joins TRBV25-1 to TRBJ2-1; 14 positions agree with TRBD2. Germline CDR1 MGHDK, CDR2 SYGVNS. The CDR3 extends over 16 amino acids. V dropped 3 bases and J dropped 8; count of bases not matched to a gene: 6. The CDR3 sequence: CASSDSGLAGVDEQFF. CDR3 bases: TGTGCCAGCAGTGACTCGGGACTAGCGGGAGTCGATGAGCAGTTCTTC.

V is TRBV30 and J is TRBJ2-1; 7 bases map to TRBD1. Germline V gene sequence: CDR1 GTSNPN, CDR2 SVGIG (reference sequence). The CDR3 runs to 16 residues. With 0 bases clipped from V and 10 bases from J, the junction kept 15 bases outside the gene matches. CDR3 nucleotides: TGTGCCTGGAGTGTATTATGGTTGAAGGGGGCGAGGGAGCAGTTCTTC. This gives the protein CAWSVLWLKGAREQFF.

The rearrangement links TRBV6-6 to TRBJ1-5; D unclear. In germline, CDR1 is MNHNY, CDR2 SVGAGI (reference sequence). The ends were cut back, 5 bases at V and 2 bases at J, with 10 bases in the middle. CDR3 length equals 14 residues. The CDR3 here is CASSGGSGNQPQHF. CDR3 coding DNA: TGTGCCAGCAGTGGAGGGAGCGGCAATCAGCCCCAGCATTTT.

By sample share, this clone is medium-sized. CDR3 sequence: CASSSTGPNEQYF. CDR3 DNA: TGTGCCAGCAGCTCGACAGGTCCGAACGAGCAGTACTTC. The chain employs TRBV7-8 and TRBJ2-7; weak D call: TRBD1 (6 bases). The CDR3 is 13 residues long. The V end was cut by 4 bases, the J end by 5 bases, with 12 bases between. Per the germline V gene, CDR1 is SGHVS and CDR2 is FQNEAQ.

DNA of the CDR3: TGCAGCGTTGGACAGGGGGCGGTAGATACGCAGTATTTT. This translates into CSVGQGAVDTQYF. This chain connects TRBV29-1 to TRBJ2-3; 10 bases line up with TRBD1. This CDR3 comprises 13 residues. CDR1 and CDR2 (germline): SQVTM, ANQGSEA. V was clipped by 4 bases and J by 5 bases; unmatched bases: 3.

The rearrangement links TRBV27 to TRBJ1-5, with D perhaps matching TRBD1 (5 bases). Trimming shortened V by 2 bases and J by 3 bases, and 17 bases separated the two germline ends. The CDR3 is made up of 17 amino acids. Germline V lookup: CDR1 MNHEY, CDR2 SMNVEV (reference sequence). This CDR3 reads CASSLERETEHNQPQHF. CDR3 DNA: TGTGCCAGCAGTTTAGAAAGGGAGACAGAGCACAATCAGCCCCAGCATTTT.

The chain couples TRBV7-2 to TRBJ2-1; 7 bases map to TRBD2. V dropped 4 bases and J dropped 9; count of bases not matched to a gene: 12. Germline V lookup: CDR1 SGHTA, CDR2 FQGNSA. The CDR3 runs to 15 residues. Here the CDR3 reads CASSSLGTTGTEQFF. CDR3 nucleotides: TGTGCCAGCAGCTCCCTGGGGACTACCGGTACTGAGCAGTTCTTC.

The V and J genes are TRBV12-3 or TRBV12-4 and TRBJ1-6; no definite D call. This CDR3 is built from 12 residues. The V and J ends lost 3 bases and 6 bases respectively, with 3 bases between them. CDR3 amino acids: CASSFRNSPLHF. DNA for the CDR3: TGTGCCAGCAGTTTTCGTAATTCACCCCTCCACTTT.

The V call is TRBV12-3 or TRBV12-4, the J call TRBJ1-2; D is unclear. The CDR3 loop spans 11 amino acids. V dropped 1 base and J dropped 8 bases, with 5 bases sitting between them. Here the CDR3 reads CASSLGHGYTF. The CDR3 DNA sequence: TGTGCCAGCAGTTTAGGCCACGGCTACACCTTC.

The sample holds a few counts of this clone. The V gene is TRBV3-1 (or the pseudogene TRBV3-2), the J gene TRBJ2-7; D call uncertain. The CDR3 runs 11 residues. V was pared by 1 base and J by 6 bases, with 4 bases between. The germline CDR1 and CDR2 sequences are LGHDT and YNNKEL (reference sequence). In nucleotides, the CDR3 is TGTGCCAGCAGCCAAGCAACCGAGCAGTACTTC. Protein product: CASSQATEQYF.

This clone was counted once. The chain recombines TRBV5-4 with TRBJ1-2, with a tentative D call TRBD1 (5 bases). Trimming removed 4 bases at V and 0 bases at J, with 13 bases between. The V gene's germline CDR1 is SGHNT and CDR2 YYREEE (reference sequence). CDR3 length: 15 residues. CDR3 DNA sequence: TGTGCCAGCAGCCTAGGGGACGGTTCTAACTATGGCTACACCTTC. Amino acids: CASSLGDGSNYGYTF.

As for this clone: At one of its ends the junction is not consistent with the germline gene, which may arise from a read error. The chain recombines TRBV5-5 with TRBJ1-2; D ambiguous. The CDR3 extends over 12 amino acids. Germline CDR1 SGHKS, CDR2 YYEKEE (reference sequence). CDR3 sequence (DNA): TGTGCCAGCAGCTCCGGCCGTTTCTGGACCGCCTTC. As protein: CASSSGRFWTAF.

The V gene is TRBV5-6, the J gene TRBJ2-1; TRBD2 agrees at 7 bases. CDR3 size: 12 residues. J gave up 10 bases and V 5 bases, and 6 bases lay outside the gene matches. Germline CDR1 is SGHDT and CDR2 is YYEEEE. DNA for the CDR3: TGTGCCAGCAGGTATACACTAGCGGAGCAGTTCTTC. This sequence encodes CASRYTLAEQFF.

This rearrangement joins TRBV6-5 to TRBJ2-1; TRBD1 might be the D (6 bases). CDR1 and CDR2 (germline): MNHEY, SVGAGI. The CDR3 covers 15 residues. The V gene lost 7 bases and the J gene lost 0 bases, with 13 bases spanning the gap. The CDR3 reads CASTLDRSSYNEQFF. CDR3 nucleotides: TGTGCCAGCACTTTAGACAGGAGCTCCTACAATGAGCAGTTCTTC.

This clone was observed many times. This chain connects TRBV13 to TRBJ2-1; no clear D gene. CDR3 length: 18 amino acids. The germline V and J ends were trimmed by 0 bases and 0 bases, with 15 bases remaining between them. Germline-derived CDR1 and CDR2 are PRHDT and FYEKMQ (reference sequence). The CDR3 region is CASSLGSQRANSYNEQFF. DNA for the CDR3: TGTGCCAGCAGCTTAGGATCCCAACGGGCTAACTCCTACAATGAGCAGTTCTTC.

The gene calls are TRBV27 and TRBJ2-5; D gene unclear. The CDR3 totals 15 residues. Germline V CDR1 and CDR2: MNHEY, SMNVEV (reference sequence). V was pared by 3 bases and J by 1 base, with 12 bases between. Written as DNA, the CDR3 is TGTGCCAGCAGTTTGAGAGGCTGGGGCCAAGAGACCCAGTACTTC. Protein sequence: CASSLRGWGQETQYF.

This clone was observed once. The V and J genes are TRBV5-1 and TRBJ2-5, with 8 positions matching TRBD2. The CDR3 runs to 17 residues. V trimming: 6 bases; J trimming: 2 bases; junction bases outside the gene matches: 15. Germline V gene lookup returns CDR1 SGHRS and CDR2 YFSETQ. The CDR3 DNA follows: TGCGCCAGCATGGGCTCGCTAGCGGGCGACTCTCAAGAGACCCAGTACTTC. This encodes CASMGSLAGDSQETQYF.

The chain links TRBV19 to TRBJ2-7; a possible D gene is TRBD1 (6 bases). Trimming pared 3 bases from V and 2 bases from J, leaving 26 bases between. This CDR3 comprises 19 residues. The germline CDR1 and CDR2 sequences are LNHDA and SQIVND (reference sequence). The CDR3 here is CASSMFLARGTRGAYEQYF. The CDR3 DNA follows: TGTGCCAGTAGTATGTTTTTGGCCAGGGGTACCAGAGGGGCCTACGAGCAGTACTTC. The full variable domain, completed using reference TRBV19 and TRBJ2-7, is DGGITQSPKYLFRKEGQNVTLSCEQNLNHDAMYWYRQDPGQGLRLIYYSQIVNDFQKGDIAEGYSVSREKKESFPLTVTSAQKNPTAFYLCASSMFLARGTRGAYEQYFGPGTRLTVT.

The chain links TRBV5-4 to TRBJ2-5; TRBD1 aligns across 9 bases. V dropped 4 bases and J dropped 4; count of bases not matched to a gene: 11. Germline CDR1 is SGHNT and CDR2 is YYREEE (reference sequence). There are 16 residues in the CDR3. CDR3 nucleotide sequence: TGTGCCAGCAGCCCACAAACAGGGGGCGCACGAGAGACCCAGTACTTC. It translates to CASSPQTGGARETQYF. Variable domain in full (rest from reference TRBV5-4 and TRBJ2-5): ETGVTQSPTHLIKTRGQQVTLRCSSQSGHNTVSWYQQALGQGPQFIFQYYREEENGRGNFPPRFSGLQFPNYSSELNVNALELDDSALYLCASSPQTGGARETQYFGPGTRLLVL.

The J gene is TRBJ2-7, the V gene TRBV10-2; 12 positions agree with TRBD2. This CDR3 comprises 16 residues. From germline, CDR1 is WSHSY and CDR2 SAAADI. J lost 0 bases, V lost 6 bases, and 6 bases had no gene match. CDR3 protein: CASRDGLAGSSYEQYF. CDR3 in DNA: TGCGCCAGCAGAGACGGACTAGCGGGGAGCTCCTACGAGCAGTACTTC.

The rearrangement joins TRBV9 to TRBJ1-1, with D perhaps matching TRBD1 (6 bases). Trimming stripped 0 bases from V and 5 bases from J, with 11 bases between. The CDR3 has 14 residues. Germline CDR1 reads SGDLS; CDR2 reads YYNGEE. CDR3 sequence: CASSVAEGGTEAFF. In DNA form, the CDR3 reads TGTGCCAGCAGCGTAGCCGAGGGGGGTACTGAAGCTTTCTTT.

This clone was counted once. This chain connects TRBV5-4 to TRBJ1-2, with 8 nucleotides matching TRBD1. V lost 4 bases and J lost 2; bases outside the gene matches: 10. This CDR3 is built from 16 residues. Germline values: CDR1 SGHNT, CDR2 YYREEE (reference sequence). The chain's CDR3 is CASSIRPGQENYGYTF. CDR3 nucleotide sequence: TGTGCCAGCAGCATACGCCCGGGACAGGAGAACTATGGCTACACCTTC.

CDR3 nucleotide sequence: TGTGCCAGTAGTATAAGGACAGGGAGTACCAATCAGCCCCAGCATTTT. This gives the protein CASSIRTGSTNQPQHF. The chain joins TRBV19 to TRBJ1-5, with 8 bases fitting TRBD1. This CDR3 has 16 residues. V shed 2 bases and J 3 bases; nucleotides not matched to a gene: 6. Germline CDR1 is LNHDA and CDR2 is SQIVND (reference sequence).

The rearrangement links TRBV12-3 or TRBV12-4 to TRBJ1-2, with a weak D call TRBD1 (5 bases). Trimming stripped 8 bases from V and 5 bases from J, with 15 bases between. The CDR3 is 13 amino acids. CDR3 nucleotides: TGTGCCAGCGGTCCGGGACGGCTATATGGCTACACCTTC. As protein: CASGPGRLYGYTF.

This chain connects TRBV5-1 to TRBJ1-2; tentatively, D is TRBD1 (5 bases). Trimming removed 4 bases at V and 4 bases at J, with 20 bases between. Germline V CDR1 and CDR2: SGHRS, YFSETQ. This CDR3 has 16 residues. In nucleotides, the CDR3 is TGCGCCAGCAGCGACGACAGCGACCCTCTTACCTATGGCTACACCTTC. Translation: CASSDDSDPLTYGYTF. Together with reference TRBV5-1 and TRBJ1-2, the CDR3 gives the full variable domain: KAGVTQTPRYLIKTRGQQVTLSCSPISGHRSVSWYQQTPGQGLQFLFEYFSETQRNKGNFPGRFSGRQFSNSRSEMNVSTLELGDSALYLCASSDDSDPLTYGYTFGSGTRLTVV.